This T cell receptor (beta chain) was identified in a study of T cell responses to AZD1222 COVID-19 vaccine. This CDR3 comprises 16 residues. CDR1 and CDR2 from the germline V gene are SNHLY and FYNNEI. V lost 6 bases and J lost 4, with 18 bases in between. Using immunoSEQ multiplex PCR, the repertoire was profiled, and TCRdb retains in-frame clones only, with some absent. This table has approximately 170,000 clones, 91% appearing once. The sample consisted of peripheral blood, taken on day 0 of AZD1222 vaccination. The V call is TRBV2, the J call TRBJ2-2, with D perhaps TRBD2 (6 bases). This clonotype was sampled from an adult in good health. The CDR3 nucleotides read TGTGCCAGCAGCCCCCTGGCGGGATTAAGCACCGGGGAGCTGTTTTTT. Protein sequence: CASSPLAGLSTGELFF.